This TCR beta chain was sequenced for a study of CXCR3-negative and CXCR3-positive naive CD8 T cells. General study findings and limits: Memory CD8+ T cell repertoires were far less diverse than both naive subsets. CD5 surface expression was similar among naive subsets, and TCR strength was estimated by inference from TRB CDR3 properties. Naive cells with CXCR3 showed TRB CDR3s that were more hydrophobic than those in CXCR3-negative naive cells.

Naive CD8+ T cells carried a CD45RO-CCR7+CD27+CD95- phenotype. Comment on this clonotype: Its antigen remains unknown.

Germline V lookup: CDR1 MDHEN, CDR2 SYDVKM. The CDR3 is made up of 13 amino acids. UMI-labeled TRB cDNA libraries were prepared by 5' RACE. From the 5' RACE reads, TCRdb lists one entry per CDR3 protein and no DNA. This sample's clone table lists 55,000 to 65,000 distinct CDR3 sequences. The chain uses TRBV28 and TRBJ2-7. The sample was naive CXCR3+ CD8+ T cells from blood. Subset: CD45RO-CCR7+CD27+CD95- naive CD8+ T cells expressing CXCR3 (TNR3+). This sequence originates from a human donor in good health. Some clones in this sample may be carry-over from other donors' samples. The CDR3 protein is CASRPRGSYEQYF.